Below are 19 T cell receptor beta chains sequenced from a single sample in a study of blood T cell repertoires in COVID-19. The method was immunoSEQ multiplex PCR; TCRdb's version includes in-frame clones alone and lacks a portion of them. Here the sample spans 320,000 or so clones, 75% to 90% being singletons. Sequencing was done on a sample of PBMCs or T cells enriched from blood (not recorded which). The receptors originated from a man between 60 and 70 years old who had recovered from COVID-19.

The chain combines TRBV29-1 with TRBJ1-2; no reliable D call. Germline CDR1 is SQVTM and CDR2 is ANQGSEA. V shed 1 base and J shed 8 bases, with 17 bases lying between them. The CDR3 contains 14 residues. The CDR3: CSVEVRALARGYTF. In DNA, the CDR3 is TGCAGCGTTGAAGTCCGGGCCCTAGCCCGGGGCTACACCTTC.

The chain combines TRBV28 with TRBJ1-5; TRBD1 might be the D (6 bases). V lost 3 bases and J 5 bases, leaving 14 bases between the germline ends. Germline CDR1 MDHEN, CDR2 SYDVKM. The CDR3 loop spans 15 amino acids. The CDR3 sequence is CASSLGGREDQPQHF. DNA for the CDR3: TGTGCCAGCAGTTTGGGGGGGCGCGAGGATCAGCCCCAGCATTTT.

The chain carries TRBV19 and TRBJ1-5, with TRBD1 matching 9 bases. Germline V gene lookup returns CDR1 LNHDA and CDR2 SQIVND (reference sequence). J was trimmed by 6 bases and V by 7 bases; bases with no gene match: 13. This CDR3 comprises 16 residues. This CDR3 reads CASIVPRDRVSQPQHF. CDR3 bases: TGTGCCAGTATCGTCCCCCGGGACAGGGTTTCTCAGCCCCAGCATTTT.

The genes are TRBV29-1 and TRBJ2-7; TRBD1 aligns across 9 bases. The CDR3 covers 11 residues. V shed 6 bases, J shed 6 bases, and the junction held 3 bases outside the gene matches. CDR1 and CDR2 (germline): SQVTM, ANQGSEA. DNA of the CDR3: TGCAGCGTGCTGACAGGGGGCGAGCAGTACTTC. This codes for CSVLTGGEQYF.

This chain connects TRBV5-4 to TRBJ1-1, with D tentatively TRBD1 (5 bases). CDR1 is SGHNT, CDR2 YYREEE, per germline (reference sequence). The V gene lost 4 bases and the J gene lost 8 bases, with 18 bases spanning the gap. The CDR3 has 14 residues. This CDR3 is CASSHLTRGVEAFF. CDR3 nucleotides: TGTGCCAGCAGCCACCTGACAAGGGGTGTGGAAGCTTTCTTT. The full variable domain, rest sourced from reference TRBV5-4 and TRBJ1-1, is ETGVTQSPTHLIKTRGQQVTLRCSSQSGHNTVSWYQQALGQGPQFIFQYYREEENGRGNFPPRFSGLQFPNYSSELNVNALELDDSALYLCASSHLTRGVEAFFGQGTRLTVV.

The chain recombines TRBV4-1 with TRBJ2-7, with 8 positions matching TRBD2. V gave up 3 bases and J gave up 3 bases; unmatched junction bases: 10. Germline V gives CDR1 MGHRA, CDR2 YSYEKL. This CDR3 region has 16 residues. The CDR3 sequence is CASSQTSSGTNYEQYF. The CDR3, as DNA: TGCGCCAGCAGCCAGACGAGTAGCGGGACCAACTACGAGCAGTACTTC.

The chain joins TRBV7-2 to TRBJ2-7; 10 bases fit TRBD2. The CDR3 totals 17 residues. J lost 4 bases, V lost 1 base, and 10 bases had no gene match. Germline assignment: CDR1 SGHTA and CDR2 FQGNSA. The CDR3 DNA follows: TGTGCCAGCAGCTTAGTAGTAGTCAGCGGGAGGGCGTACGAGCAGTACTTC. Translated: CASSLVVVSGRAYEQYF. The variable domain in full, completed from reference TRBV7-2 and TRBJ2-7, reads GAGVSQSPSNKVTEKGKDVELRCDPISGHTALYWYRQSLGQGLEFLIYFQGNSAPDKSGLPSDRFSAERTGGSVSTLTIQRTQQEDSAVYLCASSLVVVSGRAYEQYFGPGTRLTVT.

V gene TRBV28 combines with J gene TRBJ2-3; 14 positions match TRBD2. The CDR3 covers 15 residues. CDR1 MDHEN and CDR2 SYDVKM come from the germline V gene. With V trimmed by 8 bases and J by 4 bases, 5 bases remained unmatched. Here the CDR3 reads CASWTSGRSPDTQYF. CDR3 sequence (DNA): TGTGCCAGCTGGACTAGCGGGAGGTCACCAGATACGCAGTATTTT.

The rearrangement joins TRBV30 to TRBJ2-2; D is undetermined. CDR1 and CDR2 (germline): GTSNPN, SVGIG (reference sequence). Deletions cut 4 bases from V and 9 bases from J, with 12 bases between. The CDR3 totals 12 residues. CDR3 sequence reads: CAWKDQAWELFF. The CDR3 DNA sequence: TGTGCCTGGAAGGATCAGGCGTGGGAGCTGTTTTTT.

The V gene is TRBV4-2, the J gene TRBJ1-6; 7 positions agree with TRBD1. V was pared by 6 bases and J by 5 bases, with 10 bases of the junction left unmatched. The CDR3 contains 16 residues. Germline V gene lookup returns CDR1 LGHNA and CDR2 YNFKEQ. Here the CDR3 reads CASRDLDREDNSPLHF. DNA for the CDR3: TGTGCCAGCAGAGATCTTGACAGGGAAGATAATTCACCCCTCCACTTT.

V and J are TRBV29-1 and TRBJ2-7; TRBD2 agrees at 11 bases. The CDR3 is 15 amino acids. The V gene's germline CDR1 is SQVTM and CDR2 ANQGSEA. Losses at the gene ends were 2 bases for V and 0 bases for J; bases not matched to a gene: 3. The CDR3 nucleotides read TGCAGCGTTGAAAAACTAGCGGGAGCCTCCTACGAGCAGTACTTC. Translation: CSVEKLAGASYEQYF.

This chain uses TRBV19 with TRBJ2-7; 7 bases align to TRBD1. V trimming: 8 bases; J trimming: 2 bases; junction bases outside the gene matches: 12. Germline V gene data show CDR1 as LNHDA and CDR2 as SQIVND (reference sequence). This CDR3 comprises 15 residues. The CDR3 sequence: CASARDGTEAYEQYF. The CDR3 DNA reads as TGTGCCAGTGCCCGAGATGGGACAGAGGCCTACGAGCAGTACTTC.

In its sample, this clone was seen many times. This chain uses TRBV6-6 with TRBJ2-7; 12 nucleotides align to TRBD2. Trimming removed 5 bases from V and 1 base from J; junction bases left unmatched: 12. Germline V CDR1 and CDR2: MNHNY, SVGAGI (reference sequence). The CDR3 is 18 amino acids. The CDR3 DNA sequence: TGTGCCAGCAGTCCGTCGGGGCTAGCGGGAGGGAAATCCTACGAGCAGTACTTC. Translated, it gives CASSPSGLAGGKSYEQYF.

The rearrangement uses TRBV7-3 and TRBJ2-2; D gene ambiguous. V dropped 2 bases and J dropped 2 bases, with 9 bases sitting between them. CDR1 is SGHTA and CDR2 is FQGTGA in the germline V gene. CDR3 length equals 15 residues. The CDR3 protein is CASSLWLGNTGELFF. CDR3 nucleotide sequence: TGTGCCAGCAGCTTATGGCTAGGCAACACCGGGGAGCTGTTTTTT.

V and J are TRBV5-1 and TRBJ2-1; 7 positions agree with TRBD2. The ends lost 4 bases at V and 2 bases at J; junction bases unmatched: 9. Germline CDR1 reads SGHRS; CDR2 reads YFSETQ. The CDR3 covers 16 residues. The CDR3 is CASSLGSGRAYNEQFF. In DNA form, the CDR3 reads TGCGCCAGCAGCCTGGGTAGCGGGCGGGCCTACAATGAGCAGTTCTTC. Full variable domain (outside the CDR3, taken from reference TRBV5-1 and TRBJ2-1): KAGVTQTPRYLIKTRGQQVTLSCSPISGHRSVSWYQQTPGQGLQFLFEYFSETQRNKGNFPGRFSGRQFSNSRSEMNVSTLELGDSALYLCASSLGSGRAYNEQFFGPGTRLTVL.

The J gene is TRBJ1-1, the V gene TRBV2; D unclear. The germline V gene encodes CDR1 SNHLY and CDR2 FYNNEI. The CDR3 has 14 amino acids. V was cut by 4 bases and J by 7 bases, with 16 bases left in between. The CDR3 DNA reads TGTGCCAGCAGTGTCGAAGGAGGAGAAGGTGAAGCTTTCTTT. Translated, it gives CASSVEGGEGEAFF. Combining the CDR3 with reference TRBV2 and TRBJ1-1 gives the whole variable domain EPEVTQTPSHQVTQMGQEVILRCVPISNHLYFYWYRQILGQKVEFLVSFYNNEISEKSEIFDDQFSVERPDGSNFTLKIRSTKLEDSAMYFCASSVEGGEGEAFFGQGTRLTVV.

DNA of the CDR3: TGTGCCAGCAGCTTAGGGCTAGTCAGCACAGATACGCAGTATTTT. This gives the protein CASSLGLVSTDTQYF. The gene calls are TRBV11-2 and TRBJ2-3; D unclear. The CDR3 length is 15 residues. CDR1 is SGHAT and CDR2 is FQNNGV in the germline V gene. V gave up 1 base and J gave up 0 bases, with 8 bases separating them.

This clone was detected only once. The V call is TRBV28, the J call TRBJ2-1; unclear D gene. Germline V gene lookup returns CDR1 MDHEN and CDR2 SYDVKM. The CDR3 extends over 16 amino acids. V shed 6 bases and J shed 0 bases, with 15 bases lying between them. CDR3 loop: CASSLLTLSSYNEQFF. CDR3 DNA: TGTGCCAGCAGCCTCCTAACCCTGAGCTCCTACAATGAGCAGTTCTTC.

The CDR3: CASTDQVYNEQFF. The CDR3 DNA is TGTGCCAGCACCGACCAGGTGTACAATGAGCAGTTCTTC. The V and J genes are TRBV2 and TRBJ2-1; the D is unclear. The ends were cut back, 7 bases at V and 4 bases at J, with 11 bases in the middle. This CDR3 spans 13 amino acids. Germline V gene data show CDR1 as SNHLY and CDR2 as FYNNEI. Supplemented by reference TRBV2 and TRBJ2-1, the full variable domain reads EPEVTQTPSHQVTQMGQEVILRCVPISNHLYFYWYRQILGQKVEFLVSFYNNEISEKSEIFDDQFSVERPDGSNFTLKIRSTKLEDSAMYFCASTDQVYNEQFFGPGTRLTVL.